Reported below is one T cell receptor beta chain. Its antigen is unidentified. Reverse transcription of roughly 0.45 to 1 ug RNA was carried out with random hexamers. The TCR beta CDR3 was amplified by immunoSEQ multiplex PCR across 54 Vbeta, 13 Jbeta. TCRdb recomputed calls from the immunoSEQ multiplex PCR reads with MiXCR, one row per CDR3 protein. The sample carries roughly 140,000 distinct CDR3 sequences, over 95% recorded once. The record originates from a study of CD8 T cells in Susac syndrome. Study observations and caveats: As acknowledged by the study, its TCR sequencing and HLA analysis included a relatively small number of individuals.

TCR beta sequences were obtained from blood CD8+ and CD4+ T cells. The sequencing input was CD8+ T cells from PBMCs. This TCR derives from a human donor with multiple sclerosis.

CDR3 DNA sequence: TGTGCCACCTTCGGGGACAGGGTTGATGAGCAGTTCTTC. Protein product: CATFGDRVDEQFF. The rearrangement links TRBV2 to TRBJ2-1; 9 bases match TRBD1. CDR1 is SNHLY, CDR2 FYNNEI, per germline. With 10 bases clipped from V and 8 bases from J, the junction kept 9 bases outside the gene matches. This CDR3 has 13 amino acids.